The rows below give T cell receptor beta chains drawn from one sample of a study of long-term antiretroviral therapy in people with HIV. Sequencing was performed with immunoSEQ multiplex PCR; in TCRdb, only in-frame clones are kept and a portion is missing. Of about 33,000 clones in the sample, 95% to 96% were seen once. This specimen was unsorted PBMCs, taken roughly 6.9 years after starting antiretroviral therapy. These receptors were obtained from a man aged 25 to 40 with HIV. Both conserved end residues are part of each CDR3. A D gene is named only where the DNA matches it firmly. Not all rows give a size; the values are once, few, many and, for expanded clones, a class.

abundance	j_gene	v_gene	d_gene	CDR3nt	CDR3aa
.	TRBJ1-6	TRBV6-5	TRBD1	TGTGCCAGCAGTATCCTCAGGGGGAATTCACCCCTCCACTTT	CASSILRGNSPLHF
.	TRBJ1-4	TRBV9	.	TGTGCCAGCAGCGGGGACGCCGAAAAACTGTTTTTT	CASSGDAEKLFF
.	TRBJ1-1	TRBV19	.	TGTGCCAGTAGTATGAGCGGGGCAGGGGACACTGAAGCTTTCTTT	CASSMSGAGDTEAFF
.	TRBJ2-5	TRBV14	.	TGTGCCAGCAGCCAATTAGCCGGGAGACAAGAGACCCAGTACTTC	CASSQLAGRQETQYF
once	TRBJ2-3	TRBV7-9	.	TGTGCCAGCAGCTTACCCCGGGGTAGCGGCACAGATACGCAGTATTTT	CASSLPRGSGTDTQYF
.	TRBJ2-3	TRBV7-8	.	TGTGCCAGCAGCTTAAATCGTGGACCTACGCAGTATTTT	CASSLNRGPTQYF
.	TRBJ1-1	TRBV11-2	.	TGTGCCAGCAGCTTAGTGGCGGTAGGAAGAAAGGACACTGAAGCTTTCTTT	CASSLVAVGRKDTEAFF
.	TRBJ2-1	TRBV9	.	TGTGCCAGCAGCGTATCCCCATCAGATGAGCAGTTCTTC	CASSVSPSDEQFF
once	TRBJ1-1	TRBV2	.	TGTGCCCCCGGGGGCGCTGGCCTAACTGAAGCTTTCTTT	CAPGGAGLTEAFF
.	TRBJ2-1	TRBV12-5	.	TGTGCTAGTGGTTTGGGGCAGGCCCCTAATAGTGAGCAGTTCTTC	CASGLGQAPNSEQFF
.	TRBJ2-4	TRBV2	.	TGTGCCAGCAGTGAAGAGAACAAAAACATTCAGTACTTC	CASSEENKNIQYF
.	TRBJ2-2	TRBV4-3	.	TGCGCCAGCAGCCAACAAGAGTGGCTTGGACTGGCGAACACCGGGGAGCTGTTTTTT	CASSQQEWLGLANTGELFF
.	TRBJ2-7	TRBV5-1	TRBD1	TGCGCCAGCAGCGACCGGACAGGGGAATACGAGCAGTACTTC	CASSDRTGEYEQYF
.	TRBJ2-1	TRBV4-2	TRBD1	TGTGCCAGCAGCGGGGACAGCTACAATGAGCAGTTCTTC	CASSGDSYNEQFF
.	TRBJ2-1	TRBV7-8	.	TGTGCCAGCAGCCAAACCCCTACGCGGAATGAGCAGTTCTTC	CASSQTPTRNEQFF
.	TRBJ2-1	TRBV5-4	.	TGTGCCAGCAGCCCGAGCTCCCCTGAGCAGTTCTTC	CASSPSSPEQFF
.	TRBJ2-2	TRBV6-5	.	TGTGCCAGCAGCTTACCAACCGGGGAGCTGTTTTTT	CASSLPTGELFF
.	TRBJ2-7	TRBV2	.	TGTGCCAGCAGGGGGGTAATACAGGGTATTAGGGTCCTCACCAGCTCCTACGAGCAGTACTTC	CASRGVIQGIRVLTSSYEQYF
.	TRBJ2-5	TRBV6-5	TRBD1	TGTGCCAGTGCAACGGACAGGTCGCAAAAGACCCAGTACTTC	CASATDRSQKTQYF
.	TRBJ1-5	TRBV4-3	.	TGCGCCAGCAGCCAAGATGCAACAGTCAATCAGCCCCAGCATTTT	CASSQDATVNQPQHF
.	TRBJ1-1	TRBV19	TRBD1	TGTGCCACTGGACAGGGCACTGAAGCTTTCTTT	CATGQGTEAFF
.	TRBJ2-3	TRBV10-3	TRBD2	TGTGCCATCAGTGCCGGCAGCGGGGGGGCGTCAGATACGCAGTATTTT	CAISAGSGGASDTQYF
.	TRBJ1-2	TRBV4-1	.	TGCGCCAGCAGCCAACCAAGAGAAAAATCTACATATGGCTACACCTTC	CASSQPREKSTYGYTF
.	TRBJ1-2	TRBV7-9	.	TGTGCCAGCAGCATGCAGGGGTCTGGCTATGGCTACACCTTC	CASSMQGSGYGYTF
.	TRBJ1-1	TRBV29-1	.	TGCAGCGTTGAACCCAAATTGAACACTGAAGCTTTCTTT	CSVEPKLNTEAFF
.	TRBJ2-3	TRBV4-3	.	TGCGCCAGCAGCCCGGCGGCAAACACAGATACGCAGTATTTT	CASSPAANTDTQYF
.	TRBJ1-2	TRBV27	.	TGTGCCAGCTCAAACAGGGTGGGAGGCTACACCTTC	CASSNRVGGYTF
.	TRBJ2-3	TRBV4-3	.	TGCGCCAGCAGCGAGGGGGGGGTCGATACGCAGTATTTT	CASSEGGVDTQYF
.	TRBJ2-2	TRBV7-8	TRBD1	TGTGCCAGCAGCTTAGCGAGGGGACAGGGGGCCGGCGGGGAGCTGTTTTTT	CASSLARGQGAGGELFF
.	TRBJ2-7	TRBV6-1	TRBD1	TGTGCCAGCAGGGGGACCGGGACAGGGACCGAGCAGTACTTC	CASRGTGTGTEQYF
.	TRBJ2-7	TRBV2	.	TGTGCCAGCAGCGATCTTCGGTTCTTTGAGCAGAGCTCCTACGAGCAGTACTTC	CASSDLRFFEQSSYEQYF
.	TRBJ1-5	TRBV4-1	.	TGCGCCAGCAGCCAAGGGAGGGACTTACGGGGTCAGCCCCAGCATTTT	CASSQGRDLRGQPQHF
.	TRBJ1-5	TRBV2	.	TGTGCCACCTCCCCACGAGGACGGTTCGACCAGCCCCAGCATTTT	CATSPRGRFDQPQHF
.	TRBJ2-3	TRBV19	.	TGTGCCAGTAGTACCTCCCTCCCGGCTGGCCCCGATACGCAGTATTTT	CASSTSLPAGPDTQYF
.	TRBJ1-5	TRBV19	.	TGTGCCAGTAGTGGGGGGGGCCAGCCCCAGCATTTT	CASSGGGQPQHF
.	TRBJ2-7	TRBV9	TRBD1	TGTGCCAGCAGCGCAACCGGGACAGGGCCCTACGAGCAGTACTTC	CASSATGTGPYEQYF